This TCR beta chain was captured in a study of regulatory T cells in long-lasting Graves disease. Trimming pared 2 bases from V and 8 bases from J, leaving 9 bases between. Germline V lookup: CDR1 KGHSH, CDR2 LQKENI. The CDR3 consists of 12 residues. Researchers made TCR beta libraries by using iRepertoire HTBI primers and running Arm-PCR on CDR3 regions. TCRdb re-analysed the multiplex PCR reads in MiXCR, keeping a single row per CDR3 protein. The repertoire holds about 500,000 distinct CDR3 sequences, with under 20% as singletons. As for time point: newly diagnosed GD, antithyroid drugs for less than 3 months. The TCR library was prepared using RNA isolated from PBMCs. These data were also reused for a study on T cells in Graves' hyperthyroidism and ophthalmopathy.

The chain joins TRBV18 to TRBJ1-1; D not resolved. The sequencing here drew on peripheral blood mononuclear cells (PBMCs), taken at new diagnosis, from a patient treated with antithyroid drugs. The TCR originated in a man in his forties with Graves disease. The CDR3, as DNA: TGTGCCAGCTCACCAATGACGGACGAAGCTTTCTTT. Its protein product is CASSPMTDEAFF.